This TCR beta chain came from a study of beta chain features in type 1 diabetes. In all sorted populations, purity surpassed 98%. Study-level results: Type 1 diabetes patients had TCRB CDR3s that were shorter (moderately but significantly so) in all four CD4+ subsets. Type 1 diabetes patients had VDJ junctions that carried fewer insertions and more deletions.

Regarding this clone: Antigen: not known.

Expressed TCRB transcripts were sequenced, since all the RNA that had been isolated was reverse transcribed. The method was immunoSEQ multiplex PCR; TCRdb's version includes in-frame clones alone and lacks a portion of them. Counted here are 550,000 to 850,000 clones, under 15% occurring once; the ten biggest clones make up less than 0.025%. Sequences were obtained from naive CD4+ T cells from blood. The receptor comes from a man aged 18 to 29 with type 1 diabetes.

The CDR3 spells CASSDGRGGRQPQHF. The CDR3 DNA sequence: TGTGCCAGCAGTGACGGTCGGGGGGGCCGGCAGCCCCAGCATTTT. The chain carries TRBV6-1 and TRBJ1-5, with D perhaps matching TRBD1 (6 bases). This CDR3 region has 15 residues. Germline values: CDR1 MNHNS, CDR2 SASEGT. V was cut by 3 bases and J by 7 bases, with 16 bases left in between.